This T cell receptor beta chain was captured in a study of CD4 T cell repertoires and nickel (dated by TCRdb to the early 2020s). Note on this clonotype: Its antigen remains undetermined. It has no much larger one-base neighbor in the sample; base qualities were not kept.

From V the trimming removes 4 bases and from J it removes 1 base, while the gene matches leave 5 bases of the junction unaccounted for. There are 15 amino acids in the CDR3, from cysteine to phenylalanine inclusive. This entry keeps only the CDR3 DNA: 45 bases, framed from base 1. The library relied on RT-PCR. The sequencer was an Illumina MiSeq. The public sequencing data were trimmed at Q25 with fastp and processed into clonotypes with MiXCR by TCRdb, which kept only in-frame beta chains. Entries are consolidated by CDR3 protein sequence, retaining the most common genes and DNA. The sample table lists about 230 distinct CDR3 sequences, 86% of them with a count of one. Over 9% of the sample comes from the top ten.

This sequence originates from a human donor in a nickel allergy study, with or without nickel allergy (not recorded which). It is not recorded whether this sample comes from one donor or several. What was sequenced was CD4+ T cells from blood, not recorded whether cultured. The sequence links TRBV12-3 or TRBV12-4 to TRBJ2-3, and TRBD2 aligns with 7 junction nucleotides. At the DNA level, the sequence is TGTGCCAGCAGTTCCTTAGCGGGTCGCACAGATACGCAGTATTTT. It specifies CASSSLAGRTDTQYF.